What follows are 18 T cell receptor beta chains derived from one specimen sequenced in a study of regulatory T cells in long-lasting Graves disease. Sequencing libraries for TCR beta were prepared with iRepertoire HTBI primers and Arm-PCR of CDR3 regions. TCRdb reprocessed the multiplex PCR reads via MiXCR and lists one record per CDR3 protein. The sample lists some 300,000 distinct CDR3 sequences, 22% occurring once. The sample's time point: persistent/refractory GD, antithyroid drugs over 5 years with positive TRAb. After RNA was extracted from PBMCs, the TCR library was made from it. The sample in question was peripheral blood mononuclear cells (PBMCs), obtained when the disease was refractory, from a patient treated with antithyroid drugs. The receptors stem from a female donor with Graves disease.

The chain couples TRBV20-1 to TRBJ2-2, with D perhaps matching TRBD2 (6 bases). The length of the CDR3 is 15 residues. The germline gives CDR1 DFQATT, CDR2 SNEGSKA (reference sequence). With 5 bases removed from V and 3 bases from J, the gap between germline ends came to 16 bases. The CDR3 protein is CSAQPGLRDTGELFF. CDR3 nucleotide sequence: TGCAGTGCTCAGCCGGGACTCAGGGACACCGGGGAGCTGTTTTTT.

The V and J genes are TRBV19 and TRBJ2-7; D is possibly TRBD1 or TRBD2 (6 bases each). CDR3 size: 15 residues. Trimming cost V 1 base and J 5 bases, with 15 bases left between them. The germline V gene encodes CDR1 LNHDA and CDR2 SQIVND (reference sequence). The CDR3 bases are TGTGCCAGTAGTATAGGCCGGGGGACAAGGAACGAGCAGTACTTC. Translated, it gives CASSIGRGTRNEQYF.

The chain has TRBV7-3 and TRBJ2-2; 8 bases match TRBD2. J gave up 7 bases and V 5 bases, and 9 bases lay outside the gene matches. The CDR3 consists of 15 residues. Germline V gives CDR1 SGHTA, CDR2 FQGTGA. CDR3 amino acids: CASSPPGLAFGELFF. CDR3 DNA sequence: TGTGCCAGCAGCCCCCCAGGACTAGCCTTCGGGGAGCTGTTTTTT.

A word on this clonotype: Given a much more abundant clone one base away, this may be a read error. The rearrangement joins TRBV27 to TRBJ2-7; D is possibly TRBD2 (6 bases). Germline-derived CDR1 and CDR2 are MNHEY and SMNVEV (reference sequence). This CDR3 comprises 13 residues. The CDR3 sequence: CASSLVGRYGQYF. The DNA of the CDR3 is TGTGCCAGCAGTTTAGTGGGGAGGTACGGGCAGTACTTC.

This chain's CDR3 is CASSVWAVGTEAFF. The CDR3 region has the DNA TGTGCCAGCAGCGTATGGGCGGTTGGGACTGAAGCTTTCTTT. The gene calls are TRBV9 and TRBJ1-1; D ambiguous. Germline V gene sequence: CDR1 SGDLS, CDR2 YYNGEE. The ends were cut back, 1 base at V and 5 bases at J, with 12 bases in the middle. CDR3 length equals 14 residues.

To note about this clonotype: Mismatch with germline at one junction end may stem from a read error. This rearrangement joins TRBV5-1 to TRBJ1-1, with TRBD1 as a possible D gene (5 bases). In germline, CDR1 is SGHRS, CDR2 YFSETQ. There are 14 residues in the CDR3. This CDR3 reads CASSLAGWNAEAFF. For the CDR3, the DNA is TGCGCCAGCAGCTTGGCAGGGTGGAACGCTGAAGCTTTCTTT. The entire variable domain, with the rest obtained from reference TRBV5-1 and TRBJ1-1, is as follows: KAGVTQTPRYLIKTRGQQVTLSCSPISGHRSVSWYQQTPGQGLQFLFEYFSETQRNKGNFPGRFSGRQFSNSRSEMNVSTLELGDSALYLCASSLAGWNAEAFFGQGTRLTVV.

This clonotype was counted ten times or more. The chain is built from TRBV7-8 and TRBJ1-2; weak D call: TRBD1 (5 bases). Germline loops: CDR1 SGHVS, CDR2 FQNEAQ. The CDR3 has 15 amino acids. The V and J ends lost 0 bases and 7 bases respectively, with 15 bases between them. CDR3 protein: CASSLAGRESFGYTF. The CDR3 DNA reads as TGTGCCAGCAGCTTAGCGGGGCGGGAATCTTTTGGCTACACCTTC.

This clonotype was seen ten or more times. This chain joins TRBV2 and TRBJ2-4; D is undetermined. Deletions cut 2 bases from V and 4 bases from J, with 0 bases between. The CDR3 extends over 11 amino acids. Germline lookup yields CDR1 SNHLY and CDR2 FYNNEI. The CDR3 DNA follows: TGTGCCAGCAGTGAAAAAAACATTCAGTACTTC. Amino acid sequence: CASSEKNIQYF.

In its sample, this clonotype was seen many times. The chain joins TRBV15 to TRBJ1-5; tentative D call: TRBD1 (6 bases). The CDR3 length is 13 residues. Trimming removed 5 bases at V and 5 bases at J, with 10 bases between. Germline lookup yields CDR1 LNHNV and CDR2 YYDKDF (reference sequence). CDR3 region: CATSEGQHQPQHF. For the CDR3, the DNA is TGTGCCACCAGCGAGGGACAACATCAGCCCCAGCATTTT.

At least ten counts were recorded for this clonotype. This chain uses TRBV2 with TRBJ1-2, with D hard to call. V lost 1 base and J 1 base, leaving 4 bases between the germline ends. There are 13 residues in the CDR3. Germline-derived CDR1 and CDR2 are SNHLY and FYNNEI. The CDR3 region is CASSEEVNYGYTF. CDR3 nucleotide sequence: TGTGCCAGCAGTGAAGAGGTTAACTATGGCTACACCTTC. The full variable domain, completed using reference TRBV2 and TRBJ1-2, is EPEVTQTPSHQVTQMGQEVILRCVPISNHLYFYWYRQILGQKVEFLVSFYNNEISEKSEIFDDQFSVERPDGSNFTLKIRSTKLEDSAMYFCASSEEVNYGYTFGSGTRLTVV.

In this sample, this clonotype turned up a few times. The V gene is TRBV6-1, the J gene TRBJ1-4; possible D gene TRBD1, 5 bases. The V end was cut by 6 bases, the J end by 7 bases, with 15 bases between. Germline CDR1 reads MNHNS; CDR2 reads SASEGT. This CDR3 spans 14 amino acids. This chain's CDR3 is CASSQTEVVEKLFF. Written as DNA, the CDR3 is TGTGCCAGCAGCCAGACAGAGGTCGTTGAAAAACTGTTTTTT.

This clonotype was detected once. A much larger clonotype is one base distant, so this may be a read error. The chain joins TRBV6-1 to TRBJ1-6; perhaps TRBD1 as D (5 bases). In germline, CDR1 is MNHNS, CDR2 SASEGT. The CDR3 has 14 residues. CDR3 nucleotide sequence: TGTGCCAGCAGTACTGGGCAGGGAGCTTCACTCCTCCACTTT. Its translation is CASSTGQGASLLHF.

Points on this clonotype: Compared with germline, one end of the junction differs, possibly owing to a read error. The gene calls are TRBV5-1 and TRBJ1-4; D might be TRBD1 (5 bases). The CDR3 consists of 15 residues. Germline loops: CDR1 SGHRS, CDR2 YFSETQ. The CDR3 DNA reads as TGTGCCAGCAGCTTCAACCGGGGACGTAATGAAAAACTGTTTTTT. This codes for CASSFNRGRNEKLFF. The full variable domain, its missing parts supplied by reference TRBV5-1 and TRBJ1-4, is KAGVTQTPRYLIKTRGQQVTLSCSPISGHRSVSWYQQTPGQGLQFLFEYFSETQRNKGNFPGRFSGRQFSNSRSEMNVSTLELGDSALYLCASSFNRGRNEKLFFGSGTQLSVL.

This clonotype was seen repeatedly, ten times or more. The V and J genes are TRBV7-8 and TRBJ2-7; D is possibly TRBD1 (6 bases). Trimming shortened V by 4 bases and J by 7 bases, and 20 bases separated the two germline ends. This CDR3 comprises 15 residues. Per germline, CDR1 SGHVS and CDR2 FQNEAQ. This chain's CDR3 is CASSSITGFSYEQYF. The CDR3 DNA is TGTGCCAGCAGCTCCATCACAGGGTTCAGTTATGAGCAGTACTTC.

J is TRBJ2-7 and V is TRBV11-1; D not resolved. This CDR3 has 13 residues. Germline V CDR1 and CDR2: SGHAT, FQDESV (reference sequence). The V gene lost 3 bases and the J gene lost 3 bases, with 9 bases spanning the gap. DNA of the CDR3: TGTGCCAGCAGCTTCCGGTGGGGCTACGAGCAGTACTTC. This codes for CASSFRWGYEQYF.

This clonotype was seen repeatedly, ten times or more. The V gene is TRBV6-1, the J gene TRBJ1-1; D not certain. Trimming stripped 9 bases from V and 6 bases from J, with 20 bases between. Germline CDR1 and CDR2: MNHNS and SASEGT. The CDR3 is 14 amino acids. The CDR3 nucleotides are TGTGCCAGTCACCTCGGGGTGGAGGGCGCTGAAGCTTTCTTT. Encoded protein: CASHLGVEGAEAFF.

In this sample, this clonotype turned up a few times. A clone one base away is much larger, so this may be a read error. V and J are TRBV14 and TRBJ2-7; D remains unclear. Germline V gene data show CDR1 as SGHDN and CDR2 as FVKESK. The ends were cut back, 0 bases at V and 4 bases at J, with 4 bases in the middle. CDR3 length equals 12 residues. The CDR3 here is CASSQDPYEQYF. The CDR3 DNA follows: TGTGCCAGCAGCCAAGATCCTTACGAGCAGTACTTC.

CDR3 in amino acids: CASSYSAGDTGELFF. CDR3 coding DNA: TGTGCCAGCAGTTATTCAGCGGGAGACACCGGGGAGCTGTTTTTT. The chain carries TRBV6-9 and TRBJ2-2; the match to TRBD2 covers 8 bases. The V segment lost 0 bases and the J segment 3 bases; nucleotides outside the gene matches: 0. Germline values: CDR1 MNHGY, CDR2 SVAAGI. CDR3 size: 15 residues.